This T cell receptor (beta chain) is from a study of shared clonotypes between healthy human individuals. Across the whole study: Contributing individuals were a couple of females and three males aged 18 to 49.

The data were produced by immunoSEQ multiplex PCR, yet TCRdb's version contains in-frame clones alone and is incomplete. The table has approximately 500,000 clones, almost 80% seen once. The CDR3 spans 14 residues. Germline assignment: CDR1 MNHNS and CDR2 SASEGT. V shed 1 base, J shed 2 bases, and the junction held 1 base outside the gene matches. This clonotype was obtained from a woman between 35 and 50 years old in good health. Some clones in this sample may be carry-over from other donors' samples. The V gene is TRBV6-1, the J gene TRBJ1-2; 7 bases map to TRBD1. Material for sequencing was PBMCs. The DNA of the CDR3 is TGTGCCAGCAGTGAAGACAGGGGAAACTATGGCTACACCTTC. Translated: CASSEDRGNYGYTF.